These T cell receptor beta chains were read from a single sample in a study of T-cell memory formation after mild COVID-19. TCRdb re-called the 5' RACE reads through MiXCR, storing one row per CDR3 protein. This table has 400,000 or so distinct CDR3 sequences, more than 20% appearing once. The source material was PBMCs or a T cell subset sorted from them (not recorded which). The receptors stem from an adult woman who had mild COVID-19 (a few samples of this study predate the infection). Cell type and time point are not known. The CDR3 runs from the conserved cysteine through the conserved F or W. The D gene is left open where the match is weak. Rows may omit the clone size; those that give it use once, few, many or a size class.

d_gene	len	v_gene	abundance	j_gene	CDR3nt	CDR3aa
-	15	TRBV25-1	many	TRBJ2-7	TGTGCCAGCAGTGTTAGCGCGGACGGAGCCTACGAGCAGTACTTC	CASSVSADGAYEQYF
-	16	TRBV20-1	-	TRBJ2-3	TGCAGTGCTAGTTTCCAACGGCGGACCAGCACAGATACGCAGTATTTT	CSASFQRRTSTDTQYF
-	14	TRBV30	few	TRBJ1-1	TGTGCCTGGAGTGTAATGGGGATGAACACTGAAGCTTTCTTT	CAWSVMGMNTEAFF
-	17	TRBV7-3	few	TRBJ2-2	TGTGCCAGCAGCGTCGGTCCAGCGGTGGCCATCACCGGGGAGCTGTTTTTT	CASSVGPAVAITGELFF
TRBD2	14	TRBV7-9	-	TRBJ2-7	TGTGCCAGCAGCCGAGGACTAGCGGGAGAAGAGCAGTACTTC	CASSRGLAGEEQYF
TRBD1	13	TRBV29-1	-	TRBJ1-1	TGCAGCGAACCGGGACAGCCGAACACTGAAGCTTTCTTT	CSEPGQPNTEAFF
-	15	TRBV12-3/TRBV12-4	few	TRBJ1-1	TGTGCCAGCAGTTCGTTTTGGCAGGCGAACACTGAAGCTTTCTTT	CASSSFWQANTEAFF
TRBD2	16	TRBV4-3	-	TRBJ2-3	TGCGCCAGCAGCCGGGGACTAGCGGGAGGGATAAATACGCAGTATTTT	CASSRGLAGGINTQYF
-	15	TRBV19	-	TRBJ2-5	TGTGCCAGTAGTATCCTGAAGGGAGTCGGGGAGACCCAGTACTTC	CASSILKGVGETQYF
-	14	TRBV7-9	-	TRBJ1-1	TGTGCCAGCAGCTTAGCAGGGCTGGCCACTGAAGCTTTCTTT	CASSLAGLATEAFF
-	18	TRBV12-3/TRBV12-4	few	TRBJ2-3	TGTGCCAGCAGTCGACACTATAAGGTGGTGTGGGGGTCAGATACGCAGTATTTT	CASSRHYKVVWGSDTQYF
TRBD1	16	TRBV6-6	-	TRBJ1-5	TGTGCCAGCACCGGTACCTCGGGACAGGAGAATCAGCCCCAGCATTTT	CASTGTSGQENQPQHF
-	15	TRBV5-1	few	TRBJ1-6	TGCGCCAGCAGGCAGAGGACGGGCTATAATTCACCCCTCCACTTT	CASRQRTGYNSPLHF
-	18	TRBV7-9	-	TRBJ2-7	TGTGCCAGCAGCTCAAATCGAGCGGTCAGGGGATACCTATACGAGCAGTACTTC	CASSSNRAVRGYLYEQYF
TRBD1	13	TRBV29-1	-	TRBJ2-7	TGCAGCGTGGGGACAGGCTTCTCCTACGAGCAGTACTTC	CSVGTGFSYEQYF
-	14	TRBV2	-	TRBJ2-2	TGTGCTAAACGGGAACTGTCTAACACCGGGGAGCTGTTTTTT	CAKRELSNTGELFF
-	15	TRBV7-2	-	TRBJ2-3	TGTGCCAGCAGCTTAGGGGCAGGGTTGGGAGATACGCAGTATTTT	CASSLGAGLGDTQYF
-	13	TRBV29-1	-	TRBJ2-1	TGCAGCGTTGAACTAGCTGACTACAATGAGCAGTTCTTC	CSVELADYNEQFF
-	12	TRBV28	-	TRBJ1-2	TGTGCCAGCTTCGGAGGGAACTATGGCTACACCTTC	CASFGGNYGYTF